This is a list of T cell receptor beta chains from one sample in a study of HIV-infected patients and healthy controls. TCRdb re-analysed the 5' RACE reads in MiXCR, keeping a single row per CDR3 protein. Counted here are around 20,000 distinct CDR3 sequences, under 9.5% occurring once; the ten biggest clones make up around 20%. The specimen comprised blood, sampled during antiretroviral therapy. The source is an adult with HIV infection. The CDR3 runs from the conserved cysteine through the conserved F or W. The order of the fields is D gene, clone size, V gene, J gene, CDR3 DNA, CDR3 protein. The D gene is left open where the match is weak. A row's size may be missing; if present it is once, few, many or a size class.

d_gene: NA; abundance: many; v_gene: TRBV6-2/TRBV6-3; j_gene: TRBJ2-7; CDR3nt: TGTGCCAGCAGTCCGCTGGACAGTTTTCTCTACGAGCAGTACTTC; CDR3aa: CASSPLDSFLYEQYF
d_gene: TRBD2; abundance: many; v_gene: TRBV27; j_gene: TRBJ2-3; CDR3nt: TGTGCCAGCGTTAGCGGACTAGCGGGAATCTCGACAGATACGCAGTATTTT; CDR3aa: CASVSGLAGISTDTQYF
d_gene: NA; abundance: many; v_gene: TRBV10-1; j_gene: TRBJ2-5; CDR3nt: TGCGCCAGCAGGAGCCTAGCGGAGACCCAGTACTTC; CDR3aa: CASRSLAETQYF
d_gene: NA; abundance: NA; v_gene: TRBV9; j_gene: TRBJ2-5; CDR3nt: TGTGCCAGCAGCGTAGAGGATCAGGCTAGGGAGACCCAGTACTTC; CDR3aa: CASSVEDQARETQYF
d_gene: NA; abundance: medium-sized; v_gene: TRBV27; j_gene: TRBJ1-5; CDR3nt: TGTGCCAGCACCACATCGGGGCGGGGTAGCAATCAGCCCCAGCATTTT; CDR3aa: CASTTSGRGSNQPQHF
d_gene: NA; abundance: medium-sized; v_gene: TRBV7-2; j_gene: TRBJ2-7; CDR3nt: TGTGCCAGCAGCTTAGGGGCAGGTGCCTACGAGCAGTACTTC; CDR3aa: CASSLGAGAYEQYF
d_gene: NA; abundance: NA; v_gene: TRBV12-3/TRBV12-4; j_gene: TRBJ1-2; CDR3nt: TGTGCCAGCAGTTTGGTGACAGACTATGGCTACACCTTC; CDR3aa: CASSLVTDYGYTF
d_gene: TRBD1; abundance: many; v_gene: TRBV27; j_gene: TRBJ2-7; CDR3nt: TGTGCCAGCAGTTCCCTGGGACAGGGGGCCTACGAGCAGTACTTC; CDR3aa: CASSSLGQGAYEQYF
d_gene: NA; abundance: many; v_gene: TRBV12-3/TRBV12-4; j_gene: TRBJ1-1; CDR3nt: TGTGCCAGCATTCCTATAGGGGGGTGGGGGCATGAGGGGGACACGTCTGAAGCTTTCTTT; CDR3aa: CASIPIGGWGHEGDTSEAFF
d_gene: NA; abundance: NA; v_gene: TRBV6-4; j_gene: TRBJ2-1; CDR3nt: TGTGCCAGCAGTGACTCTAGCGGCTCCTACAATGAGCAGTTCTTC; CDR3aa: CASSDSSGSYNEQFF
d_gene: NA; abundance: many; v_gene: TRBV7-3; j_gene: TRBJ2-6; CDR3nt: TGTGCCAGCAGCTTACTTCGCTCTGGGGCCAACGTCCTGACTTTC; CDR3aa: CASSLLRSGANVLTF
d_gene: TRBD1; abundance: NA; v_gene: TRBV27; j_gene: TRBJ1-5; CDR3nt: TGTGCCAGCAAAGGGACAGGGGGACAGCCCCAGCATTTT; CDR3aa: CASKGTGGQPQHF
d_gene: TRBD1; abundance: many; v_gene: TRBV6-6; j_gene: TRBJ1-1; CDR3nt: TGTGCCAGCAGTTACGGGGAGGGGGCCACTGAAGCTTTCTTT; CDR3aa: CASSYGEGATEAFF
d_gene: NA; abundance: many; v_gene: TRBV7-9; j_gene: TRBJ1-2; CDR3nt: TGTGCCAGCAGCTTTGGGATTCTCTATGGCTACACCTTC; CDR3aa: CASSFGILYGYTF
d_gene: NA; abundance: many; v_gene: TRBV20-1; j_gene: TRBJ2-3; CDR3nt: TGCAGTGCTAGATCCGAGGGCGCAGATACGCAGTATTTT; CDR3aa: CSARSEGADTQYF
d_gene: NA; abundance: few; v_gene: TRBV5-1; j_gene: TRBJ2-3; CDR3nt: TGCGCCAGCAGCTTGGCCGACAGGTTCAGAGATACGCAGTATTTT; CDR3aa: CASSLADRFRDTQYF
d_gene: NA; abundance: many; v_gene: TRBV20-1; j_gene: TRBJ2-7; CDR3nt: TGCAGTGCTGAAAAGGGGTCAGGATTCCACGAGCAGTACTTC; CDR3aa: CSAEKGSGFHEQYF
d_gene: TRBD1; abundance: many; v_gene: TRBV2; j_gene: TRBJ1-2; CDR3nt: TGTGCCACCACAGGGGACAGGGACAGGAGAGCTAACTATGGCTACACCTTC; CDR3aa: CATTGDRDRRANYGYTF
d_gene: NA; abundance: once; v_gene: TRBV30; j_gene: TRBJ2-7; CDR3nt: TGTGCCTGGAGTATAGGGGGAGTATACGAGCAGTACTTC; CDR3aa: CAWSIGGVYEQYF
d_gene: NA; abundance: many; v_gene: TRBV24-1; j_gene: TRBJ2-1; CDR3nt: TGTGCCACCAGTGACGACGTATACAATGAGCAGTTCTTC; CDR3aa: CATSDDVYNEQFF
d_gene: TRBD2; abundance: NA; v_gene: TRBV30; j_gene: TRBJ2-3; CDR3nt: TGTGCCTGCAGGAGTGTACTAGCGGGGGGGCTAGATACGCAGTATTTT; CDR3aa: CACRSVLAGGLDTQYF
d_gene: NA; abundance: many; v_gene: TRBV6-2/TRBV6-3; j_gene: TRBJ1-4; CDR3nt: TGTGCCAGTGGGGGCAGCGATGAAAAACTGTTTTTT; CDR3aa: CASGGSDEKLFF
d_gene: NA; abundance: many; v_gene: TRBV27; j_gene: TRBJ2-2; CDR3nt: TGTGCCAGCACCCCTCTCTTCTTTGCTGGGGAGCTGTTTTTT; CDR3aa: CASTPLFFAGELFF
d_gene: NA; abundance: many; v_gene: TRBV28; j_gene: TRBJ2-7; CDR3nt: TGTGCCAGCAGTTTTGGAGGTACTAGCTCCTACGAGCAGTACTTC; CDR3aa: CASSFGGTSSYEQYF
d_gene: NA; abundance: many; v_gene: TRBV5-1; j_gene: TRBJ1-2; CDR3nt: TGCGCCAGCAGCTCGCAAACCGATTATGGCTACACCTTC; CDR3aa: CASSSQTDYGYTF
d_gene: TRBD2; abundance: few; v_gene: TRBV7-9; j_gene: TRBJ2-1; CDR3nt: TGTGCCAGCAGCTTAGGAACTAGCGAACAGTTCTTC; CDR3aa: CASSLGTSEQFF
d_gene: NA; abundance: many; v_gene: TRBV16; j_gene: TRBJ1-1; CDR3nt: TGTGCCAGCAGCCAATCTGGGGGGCCGGGCACTGAAGCTTTCTTT; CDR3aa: CASSQSGGPGTEAFF
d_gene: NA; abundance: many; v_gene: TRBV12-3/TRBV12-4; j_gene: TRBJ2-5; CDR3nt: TGTGCCAGCAGTTTAGAGGGACCCGAAGACACCCAGTACTTC; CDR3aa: CASSLEGPEDTQYF
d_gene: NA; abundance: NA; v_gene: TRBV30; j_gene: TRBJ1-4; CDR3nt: TGTGCCTGGAGTTGGGAACGTTTGAATGAAAAACTGTTTTTT; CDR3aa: CAWSWERLNEKLFF
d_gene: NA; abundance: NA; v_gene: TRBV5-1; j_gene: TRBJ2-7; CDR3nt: TGCGCCAGCCGCTGGGACGGGATCTACGAGCAGTACTTC; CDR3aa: CASRWDGIYEQYF
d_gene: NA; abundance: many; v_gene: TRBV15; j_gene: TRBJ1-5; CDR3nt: TGTGCCACCAGCAGAGATCTGCAGGGGAATAGCAATCAGCCCCAGCATTTT; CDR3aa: CATSRDLQGNSNQPQHF
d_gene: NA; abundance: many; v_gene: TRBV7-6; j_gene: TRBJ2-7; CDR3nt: TGTGCCAGCAGCTTAGCGCTTAGCTCCGGCGAGCAGTACTTC; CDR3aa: CASSLALSSGEQYF
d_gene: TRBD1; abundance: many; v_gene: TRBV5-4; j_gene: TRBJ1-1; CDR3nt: TGTGCCAGCAGCTTAGTATCAGGGGGCGACACTGAAGCTTTCTTT; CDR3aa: CASSLVSGGDTEAFF
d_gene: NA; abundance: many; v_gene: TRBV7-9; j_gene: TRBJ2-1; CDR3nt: TGTGCCAGCAGCTTAAGCGAGGGGAGCTCCTACAATGAGCAGTTCTTC; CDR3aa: CASSLSEGSSYNEQFF
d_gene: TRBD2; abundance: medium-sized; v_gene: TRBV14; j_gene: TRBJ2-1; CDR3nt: TGTGCCAGCAGCCAAATTACTAGCGGGCGCCCGAATGAGCAGTTCTTC; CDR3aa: CASSQITSGRPNEQFF
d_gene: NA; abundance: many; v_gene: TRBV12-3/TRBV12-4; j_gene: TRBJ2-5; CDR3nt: TGTGCCAGCAGTTTAGGGGGCAGTGTACAAGAGACCCAGTACTTC; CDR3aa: CASSLGGSVQETQYF